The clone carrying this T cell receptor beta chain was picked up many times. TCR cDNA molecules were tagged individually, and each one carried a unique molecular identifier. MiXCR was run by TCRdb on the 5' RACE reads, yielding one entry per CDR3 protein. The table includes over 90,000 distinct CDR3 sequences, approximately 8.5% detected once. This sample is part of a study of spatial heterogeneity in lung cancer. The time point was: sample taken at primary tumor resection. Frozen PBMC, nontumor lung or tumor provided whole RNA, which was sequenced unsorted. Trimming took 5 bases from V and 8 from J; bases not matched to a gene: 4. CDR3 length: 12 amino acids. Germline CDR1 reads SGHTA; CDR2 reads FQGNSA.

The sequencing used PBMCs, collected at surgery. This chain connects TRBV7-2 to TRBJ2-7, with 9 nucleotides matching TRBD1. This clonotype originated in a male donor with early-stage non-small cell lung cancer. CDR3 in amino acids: CASSRDREKQYF. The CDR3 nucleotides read TGTGCCAGCAGCCGGGACAGGGAAAAGCAGTACTTC.